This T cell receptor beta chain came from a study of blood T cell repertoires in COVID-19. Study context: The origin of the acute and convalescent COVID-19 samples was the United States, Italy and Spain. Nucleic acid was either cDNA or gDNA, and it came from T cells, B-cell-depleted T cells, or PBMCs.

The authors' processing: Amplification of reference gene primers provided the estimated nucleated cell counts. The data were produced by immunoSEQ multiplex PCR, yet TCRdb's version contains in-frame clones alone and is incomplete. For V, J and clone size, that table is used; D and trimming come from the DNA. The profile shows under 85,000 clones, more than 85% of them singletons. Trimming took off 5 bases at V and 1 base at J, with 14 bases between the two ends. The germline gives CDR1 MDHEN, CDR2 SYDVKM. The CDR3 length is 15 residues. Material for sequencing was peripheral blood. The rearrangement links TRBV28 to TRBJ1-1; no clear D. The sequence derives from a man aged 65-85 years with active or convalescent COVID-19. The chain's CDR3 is CASSVPGYGNTEAFF. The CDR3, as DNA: TGTGCCAGCAGTGTTCCTGGTTACGGGAACACTGAAGCTTTCTTT.